This TCR beta chain was identified during a study of Ad26.COV2.S vaccination and SARS-CoV-2 variants. Treatment: roughly 18 received Ad26.COV2.S at low or high dose, single or two shots; 5 received placebo; per-sample allocation not given. All samples were drawn on day 63, counting from the first vaccine or placebo injection. An adult aged 18-55 years in Boston served as the donor. After removal of 3 bases from V and 6 bases from J, the junction contained 7 bases not matched to a gene. The CDR3 spans 14 residues. Germline V gene sequence: CDR1 SGDLS, CDR2 YYNGEE. Sequencing was performed with immunoSEQ multiplex PCR; in TCRdb, only in-frame clones are kept and a portion is missing. The top ten hold 3.6% of the sample, which has 400,000 to 500,000 clones, approximately 87% seen once.

The gene calls are TRBV9 and TRBJ1-2, with 8 bases matching TRBD1. The source is a person between 18 and 60 years old who received the Ad26.COV2.S COVID-19 vaccine or a placebo. The sample consisted of peripheral blood, taken in a trial of Ad26.COV2.S vaccine versus placebo. As DNA, the CDR3 is TGTGCCAGCAGCGGATTACAGGGGGTGCATGGCTACACCTTC. It encodes CASSGLQGVHGYTF. The full variable domain, rest sourced from reference TRBV9 and TRBJ1-2, is DSGVTQTPKHLITATGQRVTLRCSPRSGDLSVYWYQQSLDQGLQFLIQYYNGEERAKGNILERFSAQQFPDLHSELNLSSLELGDSALYFCASSGLQGVHGYTFGSGTRLTVV.